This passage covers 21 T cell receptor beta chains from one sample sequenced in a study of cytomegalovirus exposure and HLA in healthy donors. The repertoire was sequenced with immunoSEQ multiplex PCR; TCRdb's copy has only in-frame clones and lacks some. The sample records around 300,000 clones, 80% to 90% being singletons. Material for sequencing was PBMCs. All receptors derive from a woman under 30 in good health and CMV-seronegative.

The CDR3 nucleotides are TGTGCCACCAGCAGAGTTGACAGGGATGTCACTGAAGCTTTCTTT. The encoded protein is CATSRVDRDVTEAFF. The chain carries TRBV15 and TRBJ1-1; 7 bases are a match to TRBD1. From germline, CDR1 is LNHNV and CDR2 YYDKDF (reference sequence). CDR3 length equals 15 residues. J gave up 4 bases and V 1 base, and 6 bases lay outside the gene matches.

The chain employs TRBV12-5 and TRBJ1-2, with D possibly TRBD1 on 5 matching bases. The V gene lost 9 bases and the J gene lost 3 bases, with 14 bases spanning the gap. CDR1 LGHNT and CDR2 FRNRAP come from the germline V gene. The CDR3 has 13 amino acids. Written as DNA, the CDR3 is TGTGCTAGCCGGCAGCAGGGCTACTATGGCTACACCTTC. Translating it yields CASRQQGYYGYTF.

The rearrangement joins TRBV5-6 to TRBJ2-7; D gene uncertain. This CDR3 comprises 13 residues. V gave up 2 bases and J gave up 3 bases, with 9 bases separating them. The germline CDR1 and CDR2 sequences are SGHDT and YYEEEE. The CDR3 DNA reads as TGTGCCAGCAGCTTCGGGTTTCACTACGAGCAGTACTTC. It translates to CASSFGFHYEQYF. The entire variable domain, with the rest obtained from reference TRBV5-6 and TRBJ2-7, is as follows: DAGVTQSPTHLIKTRGQQVTLRCSPKSGHDTVSWYQQALGQGPQFIFQYYEEEERQRGNFPDRFSGHQFPNYSSELNVNALLLGDSALYLCASSFGFHYEQYFGPGTRLTVT.

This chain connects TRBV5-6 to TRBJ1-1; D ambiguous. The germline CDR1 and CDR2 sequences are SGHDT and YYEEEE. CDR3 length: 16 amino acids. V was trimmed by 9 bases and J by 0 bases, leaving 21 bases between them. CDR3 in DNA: TGTGCCACCACCCCCTCGGCGACTCGGATGAACACTGAAGCTTTCTTT. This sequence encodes CATTPSATRMNTEAFF. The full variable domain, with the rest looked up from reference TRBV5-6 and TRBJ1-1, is DAGVTQSPTHLIKTRGQQVTLRCSPKSGHDTVSWYQQALGQGPQFIFQYYEEEERQRGNFPDRFSGHQFPNYSSELNVNALLLGDSALYLCATTPSATRMNTEAFFGQGTRLTVV.

The CDR3 region has the DNA TGCAGCGCCCAATGGACAGAGACGTACAATGAGCAGTTCTTC. This gives the protein CSAQWTETYNEQFF. V gene TRBV29-1 combines with J gene TRBJ2-1, with D maybe TRBD1 (6 bases). Per the germline V gene, CDR1 is SQVTM and CDR2 is ANQGSEA. CDR3 size: 14 residues. V was cut by 7 bases and J by 4 bases, with 17 bases left in between.

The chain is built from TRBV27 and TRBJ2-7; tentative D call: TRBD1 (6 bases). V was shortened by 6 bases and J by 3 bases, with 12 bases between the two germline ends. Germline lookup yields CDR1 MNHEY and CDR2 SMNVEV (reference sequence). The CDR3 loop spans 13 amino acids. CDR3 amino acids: CASSWTEDYEQYF. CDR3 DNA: TGTGCCAGCAGCTGGACAGAAGACTACGAGCAGTACTTC.

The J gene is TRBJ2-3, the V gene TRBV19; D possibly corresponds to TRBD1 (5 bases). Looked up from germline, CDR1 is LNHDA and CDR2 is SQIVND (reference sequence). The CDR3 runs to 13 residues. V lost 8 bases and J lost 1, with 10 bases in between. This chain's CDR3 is CASGQGGTDTQYF. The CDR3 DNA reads TGTGCCAGTGGACAAGGGGGCACAGATACGCAGTATTTT.

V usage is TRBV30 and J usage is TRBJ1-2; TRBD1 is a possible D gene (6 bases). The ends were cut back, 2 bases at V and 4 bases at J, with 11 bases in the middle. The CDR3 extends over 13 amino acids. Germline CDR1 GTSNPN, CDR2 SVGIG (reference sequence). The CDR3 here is CAWSPTGLYGYTF. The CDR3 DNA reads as TGTGCCTGGAGTCCCACAGGGCTCTATGGCTACACCTTC.

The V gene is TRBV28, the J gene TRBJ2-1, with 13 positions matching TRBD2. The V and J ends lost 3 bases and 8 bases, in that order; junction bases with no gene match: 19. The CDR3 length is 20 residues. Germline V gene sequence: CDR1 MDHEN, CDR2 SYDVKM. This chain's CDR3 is CASSFPKGGARLAGGHEQFF. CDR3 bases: TGTGCCAGCAGTTTCCCTAAAGGGGGGGCTCGACTAGCGGGAGGACATGAGCAGTTCTTC.

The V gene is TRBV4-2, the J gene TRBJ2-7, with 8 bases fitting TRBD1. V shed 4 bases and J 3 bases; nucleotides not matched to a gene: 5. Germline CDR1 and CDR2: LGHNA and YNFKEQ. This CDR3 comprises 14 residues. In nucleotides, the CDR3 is TGTGCCAGCAGCCTTACCGGGACAGGCTACGAGCAGTACTTC. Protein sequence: CASSLTGTGYEQYF.

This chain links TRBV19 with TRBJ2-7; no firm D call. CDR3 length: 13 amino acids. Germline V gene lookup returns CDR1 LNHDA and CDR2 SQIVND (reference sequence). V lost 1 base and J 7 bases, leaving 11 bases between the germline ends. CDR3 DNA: TGTGCCAGTAGTATAGGTCCGACAATTGAGCAGTACTTC. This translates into CASSIGPTIEQYF.

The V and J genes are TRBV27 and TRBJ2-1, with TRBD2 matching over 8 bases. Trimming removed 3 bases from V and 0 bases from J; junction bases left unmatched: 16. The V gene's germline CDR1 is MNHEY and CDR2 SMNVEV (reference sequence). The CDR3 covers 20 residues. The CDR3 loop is CASSFIPPLRGGSSYNEQFF. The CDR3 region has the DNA TGTGCCAGCAGTTTTATCCCCCCCCTCCGCGGGGGGAGCTCCTACAATGAGCAGTTCTTC.

The CDR3 sequence: CASSPPSGEQYF. In DNA, the CDR3 is TGTGCCAGCTCACCACCGTCAGGCGAGCAGTACTTC. The J gene is TRBJ2-7, the V gene TRBV18; no definite D call. Germline V lookup: CDR1 KGHSH, CDR2 LQKENI. V was trimmed by 0 bases and J by 6 bases, leaving 6 bases between them. This CDR3 has 12 residues.

CDR3: CASSLEEGGEKLFF. The CDR3 nucleotides are TGTGCCAGCAGCTTAGAGGAGGGGGGGGAAAAACTGTTTTTT. The chain carries TRBV11-2 and TRBJ1-4; D perhaps matches TRBD1 (6 bases). CDR1 and CDR2 from the germline V gene are SGHAT and FQNNGV. V was trimmed by 0 bases and J by 8 bases, leaving 10 bases between them. The CDR3 has 14 amino acids.

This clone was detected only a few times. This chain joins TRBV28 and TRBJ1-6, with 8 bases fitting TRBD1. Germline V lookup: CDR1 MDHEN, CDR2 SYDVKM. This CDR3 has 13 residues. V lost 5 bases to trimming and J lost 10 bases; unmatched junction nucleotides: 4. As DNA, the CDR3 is TGTGCCAGCAGTAGACAGGGGAGATCACCCCTCCACTTT. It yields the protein CASSRQGRSPLHF.

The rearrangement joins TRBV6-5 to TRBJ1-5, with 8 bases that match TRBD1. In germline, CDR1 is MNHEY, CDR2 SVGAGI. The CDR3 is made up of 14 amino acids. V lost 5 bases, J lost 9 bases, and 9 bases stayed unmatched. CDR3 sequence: CASSPGQGPWPQHF. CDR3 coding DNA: TGTGCCAGCAGTCCCGGACAGGGCCCTTGGCCCCAGCATTTT.

CDR3 DNA sequence: TGCGCCAGCAGCTTGGGGACAGGGGTCGGTGGGGAGACCCAGTACTTC. Translated: CASSLGTGVGGETQYF. This chain joins TRBV5-1 and TRBJ2-5; TRBD1 matches 9 bases. The V and J ends lost 0 bases and 5 bases, in that order; junction bases with no gene match: 8. Germline-derived CDR1 and CDR2 are SGHRS and YFSETQ. The CDR3 totals 16 residues.

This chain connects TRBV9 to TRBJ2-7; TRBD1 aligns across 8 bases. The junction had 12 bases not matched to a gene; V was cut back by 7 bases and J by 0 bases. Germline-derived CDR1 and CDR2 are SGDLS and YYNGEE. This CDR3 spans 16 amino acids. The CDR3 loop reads CASSPLGTGGSYEQYF. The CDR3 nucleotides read TGTGCCAGCTCCCCTCTCGGGACAGGAGGCTCCTACGAGCAGTACTTC. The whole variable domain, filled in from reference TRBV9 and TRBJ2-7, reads DSGVTQTPKHLITATGQRVTLRCSPRSGDLSVYWYQQSLDQGLQFLIQYYNGEERAKGNILERFSAQQFPDLHSELNLSSLELGDSALYFCASSPLGTGGSYEQYFGPGTRLTVT.

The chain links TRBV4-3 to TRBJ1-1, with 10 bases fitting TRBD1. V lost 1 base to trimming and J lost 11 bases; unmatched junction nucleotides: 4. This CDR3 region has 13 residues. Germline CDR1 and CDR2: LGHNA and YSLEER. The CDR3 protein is CASSQGQGATAFF. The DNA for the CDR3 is TGCGCCAGCAGCCAAGGACAGGGGGCGACGGCTTTCTTT.

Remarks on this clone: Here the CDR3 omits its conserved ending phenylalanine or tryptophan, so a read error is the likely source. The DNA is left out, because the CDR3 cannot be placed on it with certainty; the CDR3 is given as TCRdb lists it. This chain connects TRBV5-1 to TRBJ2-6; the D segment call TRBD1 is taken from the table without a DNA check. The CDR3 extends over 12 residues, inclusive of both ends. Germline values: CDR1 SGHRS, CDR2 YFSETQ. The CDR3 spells CACPIQRTRGRV.

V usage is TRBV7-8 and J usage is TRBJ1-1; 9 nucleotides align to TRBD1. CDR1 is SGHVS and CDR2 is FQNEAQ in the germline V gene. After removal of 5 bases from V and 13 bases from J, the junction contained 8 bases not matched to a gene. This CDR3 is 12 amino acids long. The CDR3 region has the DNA TGTGCCAGCAGCCAGGACAGGGGTGGGGGTTTCTTT. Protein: CASSQDRGGGFF.